The entry that follows covers one T cell receptor beta chain sequence. Its antigen is undetermined. This specimen comes from a study of shared clonotypes between healthy human individuals. Study results and caveats: Naive CD4 clonotype sharing across several donors was around 5.5%. Non-shared clonotypes displayed generation probabilities falling below those of clonotypes present in all four donors.

Assay: immunoSEQ multiplex PCR; the TCRdb copy retains only in-frame clones and omits some. The table has roughly 300,000 clones, roughly 84% seen once; the top ten hold about 17%. V dropped 7 bases and J dropped 3 bases, with 16 bases sitting between them. The germline CDR1 and CDR2 sequences are MDHEN and SYDVKM. The CDR3 is 15 residues long. The TCR originated in a young man in good health. The chain has TRBV28 and TRBJ1-3, with a weak D call TRBD1 (6 bases). The sample taken for sequencing was memory CD8+ T cells sorted from blood. This sample's subset: CD45RO+ cells pooled with CCR7-negative TemRA cells. CDR3 coding DNA: TGTGCCAGCATGGTGGGAGGGGGAGTTGGAAACACCATATATTTT. This sequence encodes CASMVGGGVGNTIYF.